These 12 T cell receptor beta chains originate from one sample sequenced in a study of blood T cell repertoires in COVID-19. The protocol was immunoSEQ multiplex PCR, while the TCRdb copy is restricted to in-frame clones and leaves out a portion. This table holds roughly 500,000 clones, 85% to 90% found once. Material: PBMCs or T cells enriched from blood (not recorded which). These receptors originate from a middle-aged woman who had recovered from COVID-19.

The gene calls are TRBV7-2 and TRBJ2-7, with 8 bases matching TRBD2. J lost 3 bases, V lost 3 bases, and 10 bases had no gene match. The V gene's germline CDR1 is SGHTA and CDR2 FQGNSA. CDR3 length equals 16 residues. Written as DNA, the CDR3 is TGTGCCAGCAGCTTTTCCGGAAGCGGGAGTATCTACGAGCAGTACTTC. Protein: CASSFSGSGSIYEQYF.

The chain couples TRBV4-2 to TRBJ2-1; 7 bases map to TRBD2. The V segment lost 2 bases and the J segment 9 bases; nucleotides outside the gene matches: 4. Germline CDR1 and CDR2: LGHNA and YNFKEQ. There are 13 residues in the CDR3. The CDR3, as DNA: TGTGCCAGCAGCCAACAGTGGGGGGGTGAGCAGTTCTTC. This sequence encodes CASSQQWGGEQFF.

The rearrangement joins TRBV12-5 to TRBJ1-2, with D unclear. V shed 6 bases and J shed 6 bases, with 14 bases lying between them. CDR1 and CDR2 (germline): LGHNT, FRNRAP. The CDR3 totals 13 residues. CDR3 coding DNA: TGTGCTAGTGGATTCCCACGAGCGAATGGCTACACCTTC. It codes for CASGFPRANGYTF. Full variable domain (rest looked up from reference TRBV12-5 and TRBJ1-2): DARVTQTPRHKVTEMGQEVTMRCQPILGHNTVFWYRQTMMQGLELLAYFRNRAPLDDSGMPKDRFSAEMPDATLATLKIQPSEPRDSAVYFCASGFPRANGYTFGSGTRLTVV.

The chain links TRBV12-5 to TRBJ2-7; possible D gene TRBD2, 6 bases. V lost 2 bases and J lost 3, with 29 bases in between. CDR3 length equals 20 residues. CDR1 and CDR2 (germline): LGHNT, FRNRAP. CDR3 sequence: CASGLPPGRGLLQGYYEQYF. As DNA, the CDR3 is TGTGCTAGTGGTTTGCCCCCCGGTCGGGGACTGCTACAAGGATACTACGAGCAGTACTTC. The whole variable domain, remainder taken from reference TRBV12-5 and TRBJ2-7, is DARVTQTPRHKVTEMGQEVTMRCQPILGHNTVFWYRQTMMQGLELLAYFRNRAPLDDSGMPKDRFSAEMPDATLATLKIQPSEPRDSAVYFCASGLPPGRGLLQGYYEQYFGPGTRLTVT.

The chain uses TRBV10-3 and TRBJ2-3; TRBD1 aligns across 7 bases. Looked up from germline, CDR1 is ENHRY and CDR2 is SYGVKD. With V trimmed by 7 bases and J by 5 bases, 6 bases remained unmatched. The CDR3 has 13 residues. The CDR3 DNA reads TGTGCCATCAACGAGGGGGCAAGAGATACGCAGTATTTT. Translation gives CAINEGARDTQYF.

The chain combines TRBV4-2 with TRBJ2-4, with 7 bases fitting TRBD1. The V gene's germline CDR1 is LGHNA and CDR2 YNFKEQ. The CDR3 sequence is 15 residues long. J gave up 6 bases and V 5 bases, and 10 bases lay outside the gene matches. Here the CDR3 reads CASSRGTEETNIQYF. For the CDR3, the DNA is TGTGCCAGCAGCAGAGGGACAGAAGAAACAAACATTCAGTACTTC.

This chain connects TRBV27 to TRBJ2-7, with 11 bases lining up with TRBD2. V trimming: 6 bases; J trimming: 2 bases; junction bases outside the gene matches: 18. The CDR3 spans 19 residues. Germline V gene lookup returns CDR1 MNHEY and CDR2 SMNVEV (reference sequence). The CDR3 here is CASSRLIAGGPKDPYEQYF. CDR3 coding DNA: TGTGCCAGCAGCCGACTTATAGCGGGAGGGCCTAAGGACCCCTACGAGCAGTACTTC.

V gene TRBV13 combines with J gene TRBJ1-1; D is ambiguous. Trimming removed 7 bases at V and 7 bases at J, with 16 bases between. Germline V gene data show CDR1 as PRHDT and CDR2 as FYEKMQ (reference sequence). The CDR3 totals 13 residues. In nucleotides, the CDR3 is TGTGCCAGCACCCCCCCGGGAGCCGGTGAAGCTTTCTTT. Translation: CASTPPGAGEAFF.

The CDR3 spells CSVTTGTGADTQYF. The CDR3 nucleotides read TGCAGCGTCACCACGGGGACAGGGGCCGATACGCAGTATTTT. The rearrangement joins TRBV29-1 to TRBJ2-3; the match to TRBD1 covers 10 bases. Trimming cost V 6 bases and J 6 bases; bases outside gene matches: 9. The CDR3 totals 14 residues. Germline V CDR1 and CDR2: SQVTM, ANQGSEA.

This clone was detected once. CDR3 in DNA: TGTGCCAGCAGCTTAGATTCAGGTCCGAACTATGGCTACACCTTC. Translated, it gives CASSLDSGPNYGYTF. This chain connects TRBV11-2 to TRBJ1-2; D ambiguous. V dropped 0 bases and J dropped 2 bases, with 10 bases sitting between them. The CDR3 spans 15 residues. CDR1 is SGHAT and CDR2 is FQNNGV in the germline V gene.

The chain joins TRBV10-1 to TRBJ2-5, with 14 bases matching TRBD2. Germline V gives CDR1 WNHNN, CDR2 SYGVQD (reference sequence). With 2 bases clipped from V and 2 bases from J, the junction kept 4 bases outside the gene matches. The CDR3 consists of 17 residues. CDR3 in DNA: TGCGCCAGCAGTGAGGGGCGACTAGCGGGAGGGCAAGAGACCCAGTACTTC. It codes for CASSEGRLAGGQETQYF.

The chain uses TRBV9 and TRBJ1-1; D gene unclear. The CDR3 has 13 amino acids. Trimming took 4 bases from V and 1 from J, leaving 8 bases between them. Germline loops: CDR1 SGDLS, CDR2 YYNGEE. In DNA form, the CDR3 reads TGTGCCAGCAGCTTTCGACAGAACACTGAAGCTTTCTTT. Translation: CASSFRQNTEAFF. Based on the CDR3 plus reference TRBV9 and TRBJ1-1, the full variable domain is DSGVTQTPKHLITATGQRVTLRCSPRSGDLSVYWYQQSLDQGLQFLIQYYNGEERAKGNILERFSAQQFPDLHSELNLSSLELGDSALYFCASSFRQNTEAFFGQGTRLTVV.